This note documents a single T cell receptor beta chain sequence. No antigen is known for it. Per-nucleotide qualities are absent, and no much larger clonotype sits a single base away. To sequence the TCRbeta CDR3 region, genomic DNA was isolated from the sorted cells. TCRbeta CDR3 regions were sequenced using the immunoSEQ Assay. The immuneACCESS repertoire file appears here via TCRdb, limited to in-frame rearrangements. These files lack a portion of the clones; in checked studies, under half of the deficit traces to unresolved V genes, and the cause of the others is not known. This sample lists 30,000 to 35,000 clones; more than 85% were detected once. The ten largest clones capture about 25% of the sample. This specimen belongs to a study of OX40 agonist ivuxolimab in advanced cancers. A note on the overall study: The costimulatory receptor OX40 (CD134) was targeted by ivuxolimab, a fully human IgG2 agonistic monoclonal antibody. Intravenous ivuxolimab was administered to patients every 2 weeks at six dose levels: 0.01, 0.1, 0.3, 1.5, 3 and 10 mg/kg. Patients were allowed to have had prior anti-PD-1, anti-PD-L1 or anti-CTLA-4 therapy, and roughly 40% of the dose-escalation patients had previously received checkpoint inhibitors. Partial responses occurred in three dose-escalation patients: two with cutaneous melanoma and one with hepatocellular carcinoma. Of the roughly 52 dose-escalation patients, hepatocellular carcinoma was present in roughly 19, melanoma in approximately 15, renal cell carcinoma in 9 and head and neck cancer in 9. The dose-escalation cohort was almost 85% male with a mean age of roughly 62 years, ranging from 23 to 79. The paper covers the monotherapy dose-escalation part of the phase I ivuxolimab trial, which included N of about 50 patients. Peripheral TCRbeta sequencing aimed to test whether ivuxolimab altered TCR sequence diversity and caused clonal T-cell expansion.

The trial excluded patients who had a history of autoimmune disease or who were on systemic immunosuppression. In every dose cohort, peripheral blood was drawn for TCR sequencing at baseline, cycle 4 day 1, and cycle 7 day 1. The samples were taken from a phase I, first-in-human, multicenter, open-label dose-escalation trial of ivuxolimab. Adults with locally advanced or metastatic melanoma, renal cell carcinoma, hepatocellular carcinoma or head and neck squamous cell carcinoma were enrolled in the trial. CD4+ and CD8+ T cells were sorted separately from peripheral blood before TCR sequencing. The full study reports these points: After ivuxolimab, more expanded clones were found on average in CD8+ T cells than in CD4+ T cells. In the 0.1-3.0 mg/kg groups, partial responders had among the lowest normalized peripheral clonal expansion, particularly in CD8+ T cells. Low levels of normalized T-cell clonal expansion were also seen in some nonresponding patients. At doses of 0.1 to 3.0 mg/kg, clonal expansion of both CD4+ and CD8+ blood T cells was observed from baseline to week 6. Which antigens the clonally expanded peripheral T cells were specific for was not determined.

For CDR1 and CDR2, the germline V gene lists LGHNA and YSLEER. The CDR3 has 18 amino acids, counting the end cysteine and phenylalanine. Just the 54-base CDR3 DNA is kept, in frame starting at base 1. Germline trimming: 3 bases from V, 8 bases from J; junction bases outside gene matches: 19. The TCR comes from an adult with an advanced solid tumor such as melanoma, head and neck, liver or kidney cancer. This material consisted of CD4+ or CD8+ T cells sorted from blood, taken in a trial of the OX40 agonist ivuxolimab. In this chain, TRBV4-3 is recombined with TRBJ2-1, and TRBD2 matches 7 of the central bases. The CDR3 amino acid sequence is: CASSQSPTLAGVGDEQFF. The nucleotides are TGCGCCAGCAGCCAGTCCCCGACCCTGGCGGGGGTTGGAGATGAGCAGTTCTTC.